This T cell receptor beta chain stems from a study of OX40 agonist ivuxolimab in advanced cancers. The wider study: The dose-escalation cohort was roughly 83% male, with a mean age of approximately 61 years, ranging roughly 20 to 90.

On this clone itself: Its antigen is unidentified.

Repertoires were generated with immunoSEQ multiplex PCR, while TCRdb's copy carries only in-frame clones and drops some. The sample comprises about 61,000 clones, 70% to 90% of which are singletons, and approximately 1.1% rests with the top ten. In germline, CDR1 is SGHRS, CDR2 YFSETQ. Trimming cost V 1 base and J 0 bases; bases outside gene matches: 8. The CDR3 totals 18 residues. Study-wide points: Average numbers of expanded clones were greater in CD8+ T cells than in CD4+.

The sequence was obtained from an adult with an advanced solid tumor such as melanoma, head and neck, liver or kidney cancer. The starting material was CD4+ or CD8+ T cells sorted from blood, obtained in a trial of the OX40 agonist ivuxolimab. The rearrangement joins TRBV5-1 to TRBJ2-7; 12 bases agree with TRBD2. In DNA form, the CDR3 reads TGCGCCAGCAGCTTGTATAGCGGACTAGCGGGGAGCTCCTACGAGCAGTACTTC. Its translation is CASSLYSGLAGSSYEQYF.